These 23 T cell receptor beta chains were sequenced from one sample in a study of T cells in women clearing cervical HPV infection. Clones were sequenced by immunoSEQ multiplex PCR, and TCRdb holds only the in-frame ones, with some missing. The sample data list roughly 42,000 clones. The specimen sequenced was blood buffy coat. All receptors derive from a woman between 18 and 70 years old with a cervical HPV16 infection that either progressed to CIN3+ or cleared (not recorded which).

As concerns this clone: The CDR3 is cut off 3 residues early in the read; its end comes from the germline J gene. The chain recombines TRBV2 with TRBJ1-1, with D tentatively TRBD1 (5 bases). Germline CDR1 is SNHLY and CDR2 is FYNNEI. CDR3 length equals 15 residues. The V gene lost 2 bases and the J gene lost 6 bases, with 16 bases spanning the gap. The part of the CDR3 DNA that was read is TGTGCCAGCAGTGAAATTGGGGGGGTGGAATCTGAA. This translates into CASSEIGGVESE. The full CDR3 protein reads CASSEIGGVESEAFF.

The CDR3 sequence is CASSITGRTDIQYF. The covered CDR3 bases are TGTGCCAGTAGTATCACAGGGAGAACGGACATT. The rearrangement joins TRBV19 to TRBJ2-4; possibly TRBD1 for D (6 bases). The observed sequence ends 3 residues before the CDR3 terminus, with the missing tail filled in from the germline J gene. This CDR3 spans 14 amino acids. The germline CDR1 and CDR2 sequences are LNHDA and SQIVND (reference sequence). V was cut by 3 bases and J by 8 bases, with 14 bases left in between.

Concerning this clone: The read comes to an end 3 residues before the CDR3 does, leaving the germline J gene to fill in the end. V usage is TRBV7-9 and J usage is TRBJ2-1; D not resolved. There are 15 residues in the CDR3. The V end lost 2 bases, the J end lost 3 bases, and 11 bases lay between the germline ends. Germline lookup yields CDR1 SEHNR and CDR2 FQNEAQ (reference sequence). The CDR3 bases that were read are TGTGCCAGCAGCTTAAACACCCGCGGCTACAATGAG. This codes for CASSLNTRGYNE. The CDR3 reads in full as CASSLNTRGYNEQFF.

A note on this clone: The read halts 3 residues ahead of the CDR3 end, with the missing end drawn from the germline J gene. The chain joins TRBV7-3 to TRBJ2-1; D call uncertain. Germline V lookup: CDR1 SGHTA, CDR2 FQGTGA. V shed 5 bases and J shed 9 bases, with 17 bases lying between them. This CDR3 has 14 residues. The sequenced CDR3 bases are TGTGCCAGCAGCCCCGGCGGTAGATCTCGTGAG. Its translation is CASSPGGRSRE. The entire CDR3 reads CASSPGGRSREQFF. Full variable domain (missing parts from reference TRBV7-3 and TRBJ2-1): GAGVSQTPSNKVTEKGKYVELRCDPISGHTALYWYRQSLGQGPEFLIYFQGTGAADDSGLPNDRFFAVRPEGSVSTLKIQRTERGDSAVYLCASSPGGRSREQFFGPGTRLTVL.

CDR3 DNA, as far as it was read: TGCGCCAGCAGCCCCGGACAGCTCAACGGGAATGAG. It codes for CASSPGQLNGNE. The CDR3 in full is CASSPGQLNGNEQFF. The rearrangement links TRBV5-1 to TRBJ2-1, with D perhaps matching TRBD1 (6 bases). The read finishes 3 residues shy of the CDR3 end, and the germline J gene is used to complete it. Germline loops: CDR1 SGHRS, CDR2 YFSETQ. The CDR3 has 15 residues. V gave up 4 bases and J gave up 7 bases, with 18 bases separating them.

As to this clone: The CDR3 end lies 3 residues beyond the end of the read and is filled in from the germline J gene. The V call is TRBV6-4, the J call TRBJ1-5; D call uncertain. Deletions cut 4 bases from V and 0 bases from J, with 10 bases between. CDR3 length: 15 amino acids. Germline loops: CDR1 MRHNA, CDR2 SNTAGT. The chain's CDR3 is CASSGAGGSNQPQHF. CDR3 DNA, as far as it was read: TGTGCCAGCAGTGGGGCGGGAGGTAGCAATCAGCCC.

The sequenced part of the CDR3 DNA is TGTGCCAGCAGCTTAAATCCAGGGGCAGGAGTTTATGGC. Amino acid sequence: CASSLNPGAGVYG. The whole CDR3 reads CASSLNPGAGVYGYTF. The V and J genes are TRBV7-3 and TRBJ1-2; D is perhaps TRBD1 (6 bases). The CDR3 is cut off 3 residues early in the read; its end comes from the germline J gene. This CDR3 is 16 amino acids long. Trimming pared 1 base from V and 5 bases from J, leaving 17 bases between. Per the germline V gene, CDR1 is SGHTA and CDR2 is FQGTGA.

Turning to this clone: The read comes to an end 3 residues before the CDR3 does, leaving the germline J gene to fill in the end. This chain joins TRBV5-1 and TRBJ2-5; no clear D. CDR3 length: 12 residues. The germline CDR1 and CDR2 sequences are SGHRS and YFSETQ. Trimming pared 4 bases from V and 5 bases from J, leaving 9 bases between. The CDR3 bases that were read are TGCGCCAGCAGCGCCGCTCAGGAGACC. Encoded protein: CASSAAQET. The full CDR3 is CASSAAQETQYF.

In the case of this clone: The CDR3 end lies 3 residues beyond the end of the read and is filled in from the germline J gene. The rearrangement joins TRBV15 to TRBJ1-4; 9 bases fit TRBD1. The germline gives CDR1 LNHNV, CDR2 YYDKDF (reference sequence). This CDR3 region has 16 residues. The V and J ends lost 0 bases and 8 bases, in that order; junction bases with no gene match: 7. CDR3 bases read: TGTGCCACCAGCAGAGATCGGCGGACAGGGGAGGAAAAA. Its protein is CATSRDRRTGEEK. The whole CDR3 sequence reads CATSRDRRTGEEKLFF.

Comments on this clone: With the read ending 3 residues before the CDR3 end, the germline J gene is used to fill in that end. The rearrangement joins TRBV30 to TRBJ2-2; perhaps TRBD2 as D (6 bases). The length of the CDR3 is 13 residues. Germline CDR1 is GTSNPN and CDR2 is SVGIG (reference sequence). Trimming took off 7 bases at V and 2 bases at J, with 11 bases between the two ends. CDR3 DNA (partial): TGTGCCTCCCGGGGGACCAACACCGGGGAG. Amino acid sequence: CASRGTNTGE. The whole CDR3 region reads CASRGTNTGELFF.

A remark on this clone: The sequenced fragment ends 3 residues before the CDR3 boundary, so the rest is inferred from the germline J gene. V gene TRBV19 combines with J gene TRBJ2-2, with 12 positions matching TRBD1. The CDR3 runs 20 residues. CDR1 and CDR2 from the germline V gene are LNHDA and SQIVND (reference sequence). Trimming removed 5 bases from V and 4 bases from J; junction bases left unmatched: 17. Partial CDR3 DNA: TGTGCCAGTAGTTCGTCCCGGGACAGGGGGCTTCTGTCTTCCACCGGGGAG. It is translated as CASSSSRDRGLLSSTGE. The entire CDR3 reads CASSSSRDRGLLSSTGELFF.

Comments on this clone: Coverage ceases 3 residues before the CDR3 finishes, and the germline J gene fills in the end. This chain connects TRBV7-9 to TRBJ1-1; tentatively, D is TRBD1 (5 bases). V gave up 5 bases and J gave up 1 base, with 11 bases separating them. There are 14 residues in the CDR3. Germline V CDR1 and CDR2: SEHNR, FQNEAQ (reference sequence). CDR3 bases read: TGTGCCAGCAGCCTCAGGGTTCAGAACACTGAA. Amino acid sequence: CASSLRVQNTE. The complete CDR3 protein is CASSLRVQNTEAFF.

CDR3 amino acids: CASSQGLATSTDTQYF. Partial CDR3 DNA: TGTGCCAGCAGCCAGGGACTAGCGACTAGCACAGATACG. The chain recombines TRBV9 with TRBJ2-3, with 10 bases identical to TRBD2. The read ends 3 residues early relative to the CDR3; the germline J gene fills the gap. After removal of 4 bases from V and 0 bases from J, the junction contained 5 bases not matched to a gene. CDR1 and CDR2 (germline): SGDLS, YYNGEE. The CDR3 extends over 16 amino acids.

Comments on this clone: The read is 3 residues too short to cover the CDR3 end, so that end is filled in from the germline J gene. The chain recombines TRBV7-9 with TRBJ2-7; tentatively, D is TRBD1 (5 bases). CDR1 SEHNR and CDR2 FQNEAQ come from the germline V gene (reference sequence). Trimming stripped 1 base from V and 2 bases from J, with 9 bases between. CDR3 length equals 14 residues. CDR3 DNA, as far as it was read: TGTGCCAGCAGCTTAGACGCAGGGCCCTACGAG. Amino acids: CASSLDAGPYE. In full, the CDR3 is CASSLDAGPYEQYF.

For this clone: The read gets to within 3 residues of the CDR3 end, and the germline J gene fills in the rest. The J gene is TRBJ2-7, the V gene TRBV11-2; 9 bases are shared with TRBD1. The V gene's germline CDR1 is SGHAT and CDR2 FQNNGV. The junction had 4 bases not matched to a gene; V was cut back by 1 base and J by 3 bases. The CDR3 consists of 15 residues. Here the CDR3 reads CASSLVATGGYEQYF. The covered CDR3 bases are TGTGCCAGCAGCTTAGTTGCGACAGGGGGCTACGAG.

On this clone itself: The read is 3 residues too short to cover the CDR3 end, so that end is filled in from the germline J gene. The chain uses TRBV24-1 and TRBJ1-4, with D hard to call. CDR3 length: 11 residues. The V end lost 8 bases, the J end lost 3 bases, and 3 bases lay between the germline ends. Germline values: CDR1 KGHDR, CDR2 SFDVKD. CDR3 amino acids: CATKPNEKLFF. The CDR3 DNA, read in part, is TGTGCCACCAAGCCTAATGAAAAA.

With respect to this clone: The DNA ends 3 residues before the CDR3 does, and the rest of the CDR3 is filled in from the germline J gene. This chain joins TRBV7-8 and TRBJ1-6; unclear D gene. Germline V gives CDR1 SGHVS, CDR2 FQNEAQ. The CDR3 totals 14 residues. V lost 7 bases and J lost 3, with 10 bases in between. CDR3 region: CASTELGYNSPLHF. The DNA read from the CDR3 is TGTGCCAGCACTGAACTCGGCTATAATTCACCC.

A remark on this clone: Sequencing ends 3 residues short of the CDR3 end; the germline J gene provides the rest. The chain recombines TRBV6-1 with TRBJ1-2, with D possibly being TRBD1 (5 bases). Trimming removed 3 bases at V and 2 bases at J, with 10 bases between. Germline V gene sequence: CDR1 MNHNS, CDR2 SASEGT. This CDR3 is 14 amino acids long. CDR3: CASSDGAPNYGYTF. The sequenced part of the CDR3 DNA is TGTGCCAGCAGTGATGGGGCCCCGAACTATGGC.

To note about this clone: The read finishes 3 residues shy of the CDR3 end, and the germline J gene is used to complete it. The genes are TRBV20-1 and TRBJ2-2; a possible D gene is TRBD2 (7 bases). The V end lost 3 bases, the J end lost 7 bases, and 18 bases lay between the germline ends. CDR1 is DFQATT, CDR2 SNEGSKA, per germline (reference sequence). This CDR3 region has 15 residues. CDR3 residues: CSASKAGAPNGELFF. The sequenced part of the CDR3 DNA is TGCAGTGCTAGTAAGGCGGGGGCCCCGAACGGGGAG.

As regards this clone: The sample contains more than one DNA sequence encoding this CDR3. CDR3 bases read: TGTGCCAGCAGGCCAGGACAGGCCAACACCGGGGAG. It codes for CASRPGQANTGE. The full CDR3 protein is CASRPGQANTGELFF. V gene TRBV7-9 combines with J gene TRBJ2-2, with 7 bases lining up with TRBD1. The CDR3 end is not reached by the read, which stops 3 residues before it; the germline J gene fills it in. The CDR3 runs to 15 residues. V was clipped by 6 bases and J by 2 bases; unmatched bases: 6. Germline V gene data show CDR1 as SEHNR and CDR2 as FQNEAQ (reference sequence).

Remarks on this clone: The read halts 3 residues ahead of the CDR3 end, with the missing end drawn from the germline J gene. V is TRBV10-3 and J is TRBJ1-3; TRBD1 matches 10 bases. From germline, CDR1 is ENHRY and CDR2 SYGVKD. CDR3 length: 14 amino acids. V shed 10 bases and J 4 bases; nucleotides not matched to a gene: 7. Partial CDR3 DNA: TGTGCCACTATGACAGGGGGCAACGGAAACACC. Its protein product is CATMTGGNGNT. The full CDR3 protein reads CATMTGGNGNTIYF.

About this clone: With the read ending 3 residues before the CDR3 end, the germline J gene is used to fill in that end. The chain employs TRBV20-1 and TRBJ1-2, with D tentatively TRBD1 (6 bases). The V end lost 4 bases, the J end lost 2 bases, and 11 bases lay between the germline ends. CDR3 length: 13 residues. CDR1 is DFQATT, CDR2 SNEGSKA, per germline (reference sequence). The CDR3 sequence: CSATRQENYGYTF. CDR3 DNA (partial): TGCAGTGCTACGCGACAGGAGAACTATGGC.

A word on this clone: The read finishes 3 residues shy of the CDR3 end, and the germline J gene is used to complete it. The V and J genes are TRBV20-1 and TRBJ2-3; no clear D gene. The CDR3 consists of 12 residues. Looked up from germline, CDR1 is DFQATT and CDR2 is SNEGSKA (reference sequence). Between the trimmed V and J ends, which lost 6 bases and 0 bases, there was a span of 7 bases. The sequenced part of the CDR3 DNA is TGCAGTGCAAGCTCTAGCACAGATACG. Translated, it gives CSASSSTDT. The whole CDR3 is CSASSSTDTQYF.